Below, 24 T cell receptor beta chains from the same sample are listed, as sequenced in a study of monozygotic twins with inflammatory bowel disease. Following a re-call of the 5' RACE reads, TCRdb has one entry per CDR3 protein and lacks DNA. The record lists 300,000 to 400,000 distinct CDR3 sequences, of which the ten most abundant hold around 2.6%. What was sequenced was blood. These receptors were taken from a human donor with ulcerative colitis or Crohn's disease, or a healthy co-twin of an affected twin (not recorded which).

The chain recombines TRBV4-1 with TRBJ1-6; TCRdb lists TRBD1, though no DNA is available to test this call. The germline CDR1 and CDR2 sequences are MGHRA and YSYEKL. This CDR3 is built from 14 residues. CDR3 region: CASSRGQKNSPLHF.

The CDR3 loop is CASSGTVQETQYF. The rearrangement joins TRBV7-8 to TRBJ2-5; TCRdb's assignment of TRBD1 cannot be checked, as there is no DNA. The CDR3 has 13 residues. Germline V gene sequence: CDR1 SGHVS, CDR2 FQNEAQ.

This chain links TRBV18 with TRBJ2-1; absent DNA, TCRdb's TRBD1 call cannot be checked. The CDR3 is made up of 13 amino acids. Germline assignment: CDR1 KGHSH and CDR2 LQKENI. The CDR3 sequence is CASVGDGYNEQFF. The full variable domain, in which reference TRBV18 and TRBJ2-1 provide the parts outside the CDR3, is NAGVMQNPRHLVRRRGQEARLRCSPMKGHSHVYWYRQLPEEGLKFMVYLQKENIIDESGMPKERFSAEFPKEGPSILRIQQVVRGDSAAYFCASVGDGYNEQFFGPGTRLTVL.

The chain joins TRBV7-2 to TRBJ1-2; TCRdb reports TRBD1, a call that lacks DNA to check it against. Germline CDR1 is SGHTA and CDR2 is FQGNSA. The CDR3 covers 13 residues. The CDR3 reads CASSSGQGYGYTF. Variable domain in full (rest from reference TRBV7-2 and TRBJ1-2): GAGVSQSPSNKVTEKGKDVELRCDPISGHTALYWYRQSLGQGLEFLIYFQGNSAPDKSGLPSDRFSAERTGGSVSTLTIQRTQQEDSAVYLCASSSGQGYGYTFGSGTRLTVV.

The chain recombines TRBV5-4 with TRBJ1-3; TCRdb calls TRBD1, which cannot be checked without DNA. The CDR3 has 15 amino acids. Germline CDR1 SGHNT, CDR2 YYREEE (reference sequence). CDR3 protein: CASSSGQGERNTIYF.

CDR3 in amino acids: CASSPRYTSTEQYF. The chain joins TRBV5-8 to TRBJ2-7. The CDR3 runs to 14 residues. The V gene's germline CDR1 is SGHTS and CDR2 YDEGEE.

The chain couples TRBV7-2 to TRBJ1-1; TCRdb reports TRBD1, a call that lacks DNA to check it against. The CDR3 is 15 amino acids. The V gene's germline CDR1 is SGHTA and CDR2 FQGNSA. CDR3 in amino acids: CASSFNRASATEAFF.

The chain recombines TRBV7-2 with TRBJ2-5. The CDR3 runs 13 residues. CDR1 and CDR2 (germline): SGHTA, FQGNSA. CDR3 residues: CASSSSMGETQYF.

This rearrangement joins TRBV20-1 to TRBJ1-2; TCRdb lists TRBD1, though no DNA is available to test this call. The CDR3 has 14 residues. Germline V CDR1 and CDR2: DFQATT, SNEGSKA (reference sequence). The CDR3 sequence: CSAKRQGLFYGYTF.

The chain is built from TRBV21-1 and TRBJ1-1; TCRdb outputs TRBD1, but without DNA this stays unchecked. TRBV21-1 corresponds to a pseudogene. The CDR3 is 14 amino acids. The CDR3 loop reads CASSENSRGPEAFF.

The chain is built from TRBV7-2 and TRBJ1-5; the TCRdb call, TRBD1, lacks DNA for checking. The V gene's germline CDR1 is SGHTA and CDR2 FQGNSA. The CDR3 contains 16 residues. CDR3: CASSLDPRGLHQPQHF.

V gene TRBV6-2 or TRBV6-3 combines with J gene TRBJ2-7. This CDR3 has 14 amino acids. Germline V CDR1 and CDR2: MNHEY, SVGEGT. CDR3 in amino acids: CASRNERLSYEQYF.

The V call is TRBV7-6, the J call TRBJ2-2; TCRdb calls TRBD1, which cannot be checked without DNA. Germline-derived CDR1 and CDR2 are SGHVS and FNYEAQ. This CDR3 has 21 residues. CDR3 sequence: CASSPTRPWGGELFFGGELFF.

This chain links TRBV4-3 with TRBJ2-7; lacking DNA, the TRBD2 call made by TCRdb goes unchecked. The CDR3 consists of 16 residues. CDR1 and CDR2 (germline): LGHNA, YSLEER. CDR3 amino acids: CASSQSELAGAYEQYF.

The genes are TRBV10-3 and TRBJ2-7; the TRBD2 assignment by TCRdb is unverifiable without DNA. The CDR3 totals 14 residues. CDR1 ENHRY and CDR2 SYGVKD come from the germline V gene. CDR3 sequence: CAIMRGGDYYEQYF.

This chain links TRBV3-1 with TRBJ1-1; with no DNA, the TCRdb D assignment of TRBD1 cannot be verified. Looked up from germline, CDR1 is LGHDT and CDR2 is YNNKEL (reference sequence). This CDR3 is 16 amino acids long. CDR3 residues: CASSPVGRGRGTEAFF.

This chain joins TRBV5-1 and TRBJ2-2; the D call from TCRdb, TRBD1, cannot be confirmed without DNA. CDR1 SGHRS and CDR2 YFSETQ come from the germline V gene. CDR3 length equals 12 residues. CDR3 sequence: CASSQPPGELFF.

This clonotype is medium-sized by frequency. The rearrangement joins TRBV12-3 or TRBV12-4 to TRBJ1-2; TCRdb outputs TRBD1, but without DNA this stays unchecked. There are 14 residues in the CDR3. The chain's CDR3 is CASSLRQESYGYTF.

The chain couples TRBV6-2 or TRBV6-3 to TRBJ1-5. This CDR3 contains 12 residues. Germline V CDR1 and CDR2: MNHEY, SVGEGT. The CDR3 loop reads CASSVGPKPQHF.

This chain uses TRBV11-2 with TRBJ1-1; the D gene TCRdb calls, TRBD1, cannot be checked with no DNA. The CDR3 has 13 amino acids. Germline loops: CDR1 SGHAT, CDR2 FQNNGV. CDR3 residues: CASSLQGSTEAFF.

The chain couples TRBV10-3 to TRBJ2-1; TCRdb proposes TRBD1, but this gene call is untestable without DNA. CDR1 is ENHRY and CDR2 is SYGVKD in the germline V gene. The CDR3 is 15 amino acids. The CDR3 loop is CAISRGQISYNEQFF.

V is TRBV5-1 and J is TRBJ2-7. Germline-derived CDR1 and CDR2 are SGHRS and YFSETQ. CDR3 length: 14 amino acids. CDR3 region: CASSLPTSSYEQYF.

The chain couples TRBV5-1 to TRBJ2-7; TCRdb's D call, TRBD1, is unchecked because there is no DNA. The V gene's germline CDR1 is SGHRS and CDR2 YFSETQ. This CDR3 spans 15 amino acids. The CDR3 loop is CASSLSQGAVYEQYF.

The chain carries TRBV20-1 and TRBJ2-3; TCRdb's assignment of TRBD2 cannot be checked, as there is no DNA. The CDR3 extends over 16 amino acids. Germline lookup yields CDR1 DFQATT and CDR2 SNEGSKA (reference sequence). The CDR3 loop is CSARGLAGGWTDTQYF.